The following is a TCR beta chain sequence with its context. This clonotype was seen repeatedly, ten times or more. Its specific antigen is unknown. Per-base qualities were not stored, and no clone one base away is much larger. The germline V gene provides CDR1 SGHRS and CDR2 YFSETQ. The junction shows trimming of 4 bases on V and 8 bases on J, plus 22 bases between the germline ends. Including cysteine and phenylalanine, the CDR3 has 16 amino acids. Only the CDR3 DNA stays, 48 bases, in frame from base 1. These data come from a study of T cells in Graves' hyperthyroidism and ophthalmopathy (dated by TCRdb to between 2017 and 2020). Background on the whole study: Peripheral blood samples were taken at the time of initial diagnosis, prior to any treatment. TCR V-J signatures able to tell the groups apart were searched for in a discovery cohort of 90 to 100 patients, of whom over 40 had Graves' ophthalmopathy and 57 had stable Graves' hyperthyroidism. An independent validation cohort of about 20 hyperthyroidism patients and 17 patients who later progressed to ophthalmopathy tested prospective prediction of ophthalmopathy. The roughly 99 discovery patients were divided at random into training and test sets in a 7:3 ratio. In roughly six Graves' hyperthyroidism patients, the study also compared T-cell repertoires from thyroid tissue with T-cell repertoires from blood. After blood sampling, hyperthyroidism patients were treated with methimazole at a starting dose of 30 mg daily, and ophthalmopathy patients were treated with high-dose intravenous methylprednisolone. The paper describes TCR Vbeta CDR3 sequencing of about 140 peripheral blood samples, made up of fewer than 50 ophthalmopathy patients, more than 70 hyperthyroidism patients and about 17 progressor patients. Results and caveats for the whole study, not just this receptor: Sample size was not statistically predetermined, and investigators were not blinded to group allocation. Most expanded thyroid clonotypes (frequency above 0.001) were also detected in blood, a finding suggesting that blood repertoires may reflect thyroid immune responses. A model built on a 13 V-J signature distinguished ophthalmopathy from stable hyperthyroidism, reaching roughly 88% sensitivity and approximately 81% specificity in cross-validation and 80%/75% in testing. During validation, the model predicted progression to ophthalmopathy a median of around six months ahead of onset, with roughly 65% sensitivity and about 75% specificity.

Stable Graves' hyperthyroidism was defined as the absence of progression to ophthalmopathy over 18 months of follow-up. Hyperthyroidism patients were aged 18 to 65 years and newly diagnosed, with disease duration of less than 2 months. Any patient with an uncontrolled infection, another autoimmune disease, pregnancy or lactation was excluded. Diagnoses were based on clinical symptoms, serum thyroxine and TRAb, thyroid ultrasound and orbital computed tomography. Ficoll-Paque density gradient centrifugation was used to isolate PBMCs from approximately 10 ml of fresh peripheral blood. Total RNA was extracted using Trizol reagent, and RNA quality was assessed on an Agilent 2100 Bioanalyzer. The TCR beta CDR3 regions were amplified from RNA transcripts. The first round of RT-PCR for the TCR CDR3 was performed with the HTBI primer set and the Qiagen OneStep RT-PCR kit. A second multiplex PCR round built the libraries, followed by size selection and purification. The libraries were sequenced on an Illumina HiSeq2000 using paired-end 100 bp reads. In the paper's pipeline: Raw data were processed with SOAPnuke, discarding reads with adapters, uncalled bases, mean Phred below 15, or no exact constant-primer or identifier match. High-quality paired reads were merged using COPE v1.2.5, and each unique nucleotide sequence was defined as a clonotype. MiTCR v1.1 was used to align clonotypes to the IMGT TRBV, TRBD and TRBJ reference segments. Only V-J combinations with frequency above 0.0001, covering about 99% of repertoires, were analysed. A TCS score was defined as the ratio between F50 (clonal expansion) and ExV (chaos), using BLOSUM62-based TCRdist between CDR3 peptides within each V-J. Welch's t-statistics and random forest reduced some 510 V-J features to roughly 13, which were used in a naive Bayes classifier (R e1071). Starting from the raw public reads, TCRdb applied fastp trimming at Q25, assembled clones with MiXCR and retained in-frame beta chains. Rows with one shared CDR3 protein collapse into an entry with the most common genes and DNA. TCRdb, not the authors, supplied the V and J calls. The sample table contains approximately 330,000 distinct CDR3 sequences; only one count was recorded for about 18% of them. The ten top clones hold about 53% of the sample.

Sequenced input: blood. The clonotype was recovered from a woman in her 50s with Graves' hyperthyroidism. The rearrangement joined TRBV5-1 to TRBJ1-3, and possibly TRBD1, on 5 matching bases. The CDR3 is CASSPRPRGEKYTIYF. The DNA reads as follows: TGCGCCAGCAGCCCCCGTCCTAGGGGAGAGAAGTACACCATATATTTT.